These 31 T cell receptor beta chains came from one sample sequenced in a study of memory CD4+ T cells and cytomegalovirus serostatus. Sequencing used immunoSEQ multiplex PCR; TCRdb keeps in-frame clones, though not all of them. The sample has over 60,000 clones, around 77% seen once. The sort gate was single viable CD3+CD4+CD8-CD45RO+ cells for memory CD4+ T cells. Sequenced: memory CD4+ T cells from blood. These receptors came from an adult in good health and CMV-seronegative.

This chain uses TRBV5-1 with TRBJ2-7; D possibly corresponds to TRBD2 (6 bases). Germline CDR1 SGHRS, CDR2 YFSETQ. The CDR3 is made up of 21 amino acids. The ends were cut back, 2 bases at V and 4 bases at J, with 34 bases in the middle. CDR3 region: CASSFGSAKALGLHPRYEQYF. CDR3 DNA: TGCGCCAGCAGCTTTGGAAGCGCGAAGGCCTTGGGACTCCACCCTCGGTACGAGCAGTACTTC.

This clone came up a few times. The V and J genes are TRBV5-1 and TRBJ1-3; the match to TRBD1 covers 10 bases. Per germline, CDR1 SGHRS and CDR2 YFSETQ. Germline trimming cut 3 bases from V and 0 bases from J; bases unmatched to any gene: 6. The CDR3 is 17 residues long. CDR3 loop: CASSYGQGGSSGNTIYF. The CDR3 nucleotides read TGCGCCAGCAGCTACGGACAGGGGGGATCCTCTGGAAACACCATATATTTT.

V gene TRBV5-1 combines with J gene TRBJ2-3, with 14 bases lining up with TRBD2. Trimming took 2 bases from V and 0 from J; bases not matched to a gene: 5. CDR3 length: 18 amino acids. CDR1 SGHRS and CDR2 YFSETQ come from the germline V gene. CDR3 DNA: TGCGCCAGCAGCTTCGGACTAGCGGGAGGCGGCAGCACAGATACGCAGTATTTT. Protein sequence: CASSFGLAGGGSTDTQYF.

The chain employs TRBV7-9 and TRBJ2-1, with 10 bases aligning to TRBD2. The CDR3 covers 15 residues. V lost 6 bases to trimming and J lost 8 bases; unmatched junction nucleotides: 10. Germline CDR1 reads SEHNR; CDR2 reads FQNEAQ (reference sequence). CDR3 in DNA: TGTGCCAGCAGACGGGAGCGGGGGGGCAAGGATGAGCAGTTCTTC. Translation gives CASRRERGGKDEQFF. Drawing the rest from reference TRBV7-9 and TRBJ2-1, the complete variable domain is DTGVSQNPRHKITKRGQNVTFRCDPISEHNRLYWYRQTLGQGPEFLTYFQNEAQLEKSRLLSDRFSAERPKGSFSTLEIQRTEQGDSAMYLCASRRERGGKDEQFFGPGTRLTVL.

The J gene is TRBJ2-2, the V gene TRBV7-3; 11 bases agree with TRBD2. V was pared by 0 bases and J by 3 bases, with 3 bases of the junction left unmatched. This CDR3 region has 17 residues. The germline gives CDR1 SGHTA, CDR2 FQGTGA. The CDR3 spells CASSLTSGGADTGELFF. Here the CDR3 DNA reads TGTGCCAGCAGCTTAACTAGCGGGGGGGCGGACACCGGGGAGCTGTTTTTT.

The rearrangement links TRBV4-1 to TRBJ2-2, with D unclear. Germline lookup yields CDR1 MGHRA and CDR2 YSYEKL. V was clipped by 2 bases and J by 6 bases, with 10 bases between them. The CDR3 spans 14 residues. For the CDR3, the DNA is TGCGCCAGCAGCCAACTCTCAGGCGCCGGGGAGCTGTTTTTT. Translating it yields CASSQLSGAGELFF.

This clone was picked up one time. The chain carries TRBV6-5 and TRBJ2-1, with TRBD1 matching over 8 bases. CDR3 length: 16 residues. Germline loops: CDR1 MNHEY, CDR2 SVGAGI. V was pared by 2 bases and J by 4 bases, with 7 bases of the junction left unmatched. In DNA, the CDR3 is TGTGCCAGCAGTTACGGGGCAGGGGGCGAATACAATGAGCAGTTCTTC. It encodes CASSYGAGGEYNEQFF.

This clone has more than one count but fewer than ten. The J gene is TRBJ2-5, the V gene TRBV10-3, with D possibly matching TRBD2 (6 bases). V lost 7 bases and J lost 5, with 11 bases in between. Germline V CDR1 and CDR2: ENHRY, SYGVKD. This CDR3 is built from 12 residues. CDR3 sequence (DNA): TGTGCCATCAAAGGGGCGGGGGAGACCCAGTACTTC. Its protein is CAIKGAGETQYF.

The rearrangement links TRBV9 to TRBJ1-2, with no clear D. The CDR3 runs to 11 residues. Germline V gives CDR1 SGDLS, CDR2 YYNGEE. Trimming shortened V by 7 bases and J by 3 bases, and 7 bases separated the two germline ends. Here the CDR3 reads CASGQDYGYTF. The CDR3 nucleotides are TGTGCCAGCGGGCAAGACTATGGCTACACCTTC.

This clone has just a few counts. The chain recombines TRBV6-6 with TRBJ1-1; D ambiguous. The CDR3 length is 12 residues. V was clipped by 6 bases and J by 0 bases, with 5 bases between them. Per germline, CDR1 MNHNY and CDR2 SVGAGI (reference sequence). The CDR3: CASRPMNTEAFF. CDR3 coding DNA: TGTGCCAGCAGGCCGATGAACACTGAAGCTTTCTTT.

V is TRBV2 and J is TRBJ1-4; D may be TRBD1 (6 bases). Trimming took 4 bases from V and 14 from J, leaving 11 bases between them. CDR3 length equals 11 residues. Germline values: CDR1 SNHLY, CDR2 FYNNEI. CDR3 amino acids: CASSVARGLFF. In DNA, the CDR3 is TGTGCCAGCAGTGTGGCCAGGGGTCTGTTTTTT.

The rearrangement joins TRBV6-5 to TRBJ2-6; D is undetermined. The V gene lost 8 bases and the J gene lost 1 base, with 6 bases spanning the gap. From germline, CDR1 is MNHEY and CDR2 SVGAGI. This CDR3 region has 13 residues. The CDR3 DNA sequence: TGTGCCAGCCGTCTGTCTGGGGCCAACGTCCTGACTTTC. Translating gives CASRLSGANVLTF.

The chain links TRBV7-2 to TRBJ1-1; 12 bases are a match to TRBD1. The CDR3 contains 17 residues. V shed 4 bases, J shed 7 bases, and the junction held 13 bases outside the gene matches. Germline lookup yields CDR1 SGHTA and CDR2 FQGNSA. The CDR3 coding sequence is TGTGCCAGCAGCTCCTACGTCCCGGGACAGGGGGCGGATGAAGCTTTCTTT. Encoded protein: CASSSYVPGQGADEAFF.

The chain employs TRBV30 and TRBJ1-6, with 7 positions matching TRBD1. J lost 5 bases, V lost 2 bases, and 6 bases had no gene match. The CDR3 covers 15 residues. The germline gives CDR1 GTSNPN, CDR2 SVGIG (reference sequence). The CDR3 DNA is TGTGCCTGGAGTAAAAGGGACAGAAATAATTCACCCCTCCACTTT. Residues: CAWSKRDRNNSPLHF.

The chain uses TRBV4-1 and TRBJ1-5; 8 bases line up with TRBD1. The ends lost 0 bases at V and 7 bases at J; junction bases unmatched: 5. The CDR3 extends over 15 amino acids. Looked up from germline, CDR1 is MGHRA and CDR2 is YSYEKL. The CDR3 region is CASSQDDRGTQPQHF. CDR3 nucleotide sequence: TGCGCCAGCAGCCAAGATGACAGGGGAACCCAGCCCCAGCATTTT.

The rearrangement links TRBV18 to TRBJ2-1; D gene ambiguous. The germline V gene has CDR1 KGHSH and CDR2 LQKENI. This CDR3 region has 13 residues. The V end was cut by 0 bases, the J end by 2 bases, with 2 bases between. The CDR3, as DNA: TGTGCCAGCTCACCACCCGCCTACAATGAGCAGTTCTTC. It codes for CASSPPAYNEQFF. Using reference TRBV18 and TRBJ2-1 for the parts outside the CDR3, the full variable domain is NAGVMQNPRHLVRRRGQEARLRCSPMKGHSHVYWYRQLPEEGLKFMVYLQKENIIDESGMPKERFSAEFPKEGPSILRIQQVVRGDSAAYFCASSPPAYNEQFFGPGTRLTVL.

The chain has TRBV5-1 and TRBJ1-1; D gene uncertain. The CDR3 covers 14 residues. Trimming shortened V by 0 bases and J by 5 bases, and 11 bases separated the two germline ends. Germline V gene data show CDR1 as SGHRS and CDR2 as YFSETQ. The CDR3 loop reads CASSLDLGYTEAFF. DNA for the CDR3: TGCGCCAGCAGCTTGGATTTAGGATATACTGAAGCTTTCTTT.

The chain couples TRBV10-1 to TRBJ1-3; 7 bases match TRBD1. The V gene end was trimmed by 2 bases and the J gene end by 0 bases; junction bases not matched to a gene: 7. CDR3 length: 17 amino acids. CDR1 and CDR2 (germline): WNHNN, SYGVQD (reference sequence). The CDR3 DNA follows: TGCGCCAGCAGTGAGGGTAACAGGGGAAGCTCTGGAAACACCATATATTTT. This translates into CASSEGNRGSSGNTIYF.

This chain links TRBV19 with TRBJ1-6; D remains ambiguous. The CDR3 spans 15 residues. Germline CDR1 reads LNHDA; CDR2 reads SQIVND (reference sequence). Trimming cost V 4 bases and J 9 bases, with 16 bases left between them. The DNA of the CDR3 is TGTGCCAGTAGTAGAGGGTACAAGGAGGGTTCACCCCTCCACTTT. It encodes CASSRGYKEGSPLHF.

The V gene is TRBV25-1, the J gene TRBJ2-7, with D possibly TRBD2 on 6 matching bases. Per the germline V gene, CDR1 is MGHDK and CDR2 is SYGVNS. The CDR3 covers 13 residues. Trimming removed 4 bases at V and 3 bases at J, with 10 bases between. The CDR3: CASSGGTGYEQYF. The CDR3, as DNA: TGTGCCAGCAGTGGTGGGACTGGCTACGAGCAGTACTTC.

This rearrangement joins TRBV7-9 to TRBJ2-1, with 8 bases lining up with TRBD2. Trimming cost V 5 bases and J 6 bases; bases outside gene matches: 6. Germline CDR1 SEHNR, CDR2 FQNEAQ (reference sequence). The CDR3 has 14 amino acids. Written as DNA, the CDR3 is TGTGCCAGCAGCCAATTCGGACTAGCCAATGAGCAGTTCTTC. This sequence encodes CASSQFGLANEQFF.

A note on this clone: Additional DNA sequences in this sample encode the identical CDR3. V gene TRBV19 combines with J gene TRBJ1-5, with a possible D match to TRBD1 (6 bases). The CDR3 covers 16 residues. The germline V gene has CDR1 LNHDA and CDR2 SQIVND (reference sequence). Between the trimmed V and J ends, which lost 3 bases and 2 bases, there was a span of 14 bases. DNA for the CDR3: TGTGCCAGTAGTATCTGGGGGGGCGAGGGCAATCAGCCCCAGCATTTT. It is translated as CASSIWGGEGNQPQHF.

The chain has TRBV18 and TRBJ1-5, with D maybe TRBD1 (6 bases). In germline, CDR1 is KGHSH, CDR2 LQKENI. This CDR3 spans 14 amino acids. V was shortened by 3 bases and J by 3 bases, with 9 bases between the two germline ends. This CDR3 is CASSPRTDNQPQHF. CDR3 coding DNA: TGTGCCAGCTCACCGAGGACAGACAATCAGCCCCAGCATTTT.

This clone was counted only a few times. The rearrangement uses TRBV29-1 and TRBJ2-1; no definite D call. This CDR3 has 12 amino acids. Germline assignment: CDR1 SQVTM and CDR2 ANQGSEA. The V and J ends lost 7 bases and 6 bases respectively, with 13 bases between them. CDR3 region: CSARHASNEQFF. CDR3 coding DNA: TGCAGCGCCCGGCACGCCTCCAATGAGCAGTTCTTC.

V is TRBV29-1 and J is TRBJ2-1, with 7 bases lining up with TRBD2. Per the germline V gene, CDR1 is SQVTM and CDR2 is ANQGSEA. The junction had 7 bases not matched to a gene; V was cut back by 3 bases and J by 5 bases. The CDR3 totals 14 residues. Here the CDR3 DNA reads TGCAGCGTTGACGGGCGGGAGTCCCACAATGAGCAGTTCTTC. Protein product: CSVDGRESHNEQFF.

The chain joins TRBV11-2 to TRBJ1-2, with D tentatively TRBD1 (5 bases). The CDR3 extends over 14 amino acids. Germline-derived CDR1 and CDR2 are SGHAT and FQNNGV. Trimming left V 1 base short and J 4 bases short, with 10 bases between. CDR3 amino acids: CASSLGPQGYGYTF. CDR3 DNA sequence: TGTGCCAGCAGCTTAGGGCCCCAGGGCTATGGCTACACCTTC.

The V gene is TRBV12-5, the J gene TRBJ1-2; D not certain. This CDR3 contains 14 residues. Looked up from germline, CDR1 is LGHNT and CDR2 is FRNRAP. V was cut by 5 bases and J by 6 bases, with 16 bases left in between. This CDR3 is CASGLQELGDGYTF. The CDR3 DNA is TGTGCTAGTGGTCTCCAGGAACTAGGAGATGGCTACACCTTC.

V is TRBV5-1 and J is TRBJ1-3; 8 bases align to TRBD1. The germline gives CDR1 SGHRS, CDR2 YFSETQ. Trimming took 5 bases from V and 0 from J; bases not matched to a gene: 13. There are 18 residues in the CDR3. The CDR3, as DNA: TGCGCCAGCAGAAATTCCGGGACAGGCTCAAGCTCTGGAAACACCATATATTTT. Translating it yields CASRNSGTGSSSGNTIYF.

The V call is TRBV27, the J call TRBJ2-7; 9 bases are shared with TRBD2. V was clipped by 5 bases and J by 2 bases; unmatched bases: 4. The CDR3 consists of 14 residues. CDR1 and CDR2 from the germline V gene are MNHEY and SMNVEV (reference sequence). DNA of the CDR3: TGTGCCAGCAGTCCCCGACTAGCGGCCTACGAGCAGTACTTC. Protein product: CASSPRLAAYEQYF.

This clone was observed a few times. The chain links TRBV28 to TRBJ1-2; D gene ambiguous. The ends were cut back, 6 bases at V and 5 bases at J, with 13 bases in the middle. The CDR3 is 13 amino acids. Germline V gene lookup returns CDR1 MDHEN and CDR2 SYDVKM. The CDR3 here is CASRLGRLYGYTF. The CDR3 bases are TGTGCCAGCAGATTAGGACGACTTTATGGCTACACCTTC.

The V call is TRBV28, the J call TRBJ2-3; 8 bases map to TRBD1. Germline loops: CDR1 MDHEN, CDR2 SYDVKM. After removal of 3 bases from V and 6 bases from J, the junction contained 8 bases not matched to a gene. The CDR3 consists of 15 residues. CDR3 nucleotide sequence: TGTGCCAGCAGTTTTGGGACAGGTGGGACGGATACGCAGTATTTT. Encoded protein: CASSFGTGGTDTQYF.